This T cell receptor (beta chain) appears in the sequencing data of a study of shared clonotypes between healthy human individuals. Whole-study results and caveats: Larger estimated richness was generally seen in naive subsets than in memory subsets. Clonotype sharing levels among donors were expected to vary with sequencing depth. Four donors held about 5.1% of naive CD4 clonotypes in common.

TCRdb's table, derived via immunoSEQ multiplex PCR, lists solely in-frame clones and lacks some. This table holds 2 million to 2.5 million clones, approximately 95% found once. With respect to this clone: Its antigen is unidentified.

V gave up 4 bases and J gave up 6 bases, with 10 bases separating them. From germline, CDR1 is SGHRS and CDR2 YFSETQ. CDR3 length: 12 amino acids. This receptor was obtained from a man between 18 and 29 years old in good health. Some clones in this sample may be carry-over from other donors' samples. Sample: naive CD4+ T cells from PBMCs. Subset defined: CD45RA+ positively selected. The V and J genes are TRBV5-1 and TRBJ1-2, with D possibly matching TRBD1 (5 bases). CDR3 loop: CASSLRDDGYTF. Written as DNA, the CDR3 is TGCGCCAGCAGCCTCAGGGACGATGGCTACACCTTC.